The clone carrying this T cell receptor (beta chain) was detected a few times. As yet, its antigen is unknown. Per individual sample, total RNA of at least 5 micrograms was extracted. This sample was taken from a study of blood T cells in healthy people across ages. Study conclusions and caveats: Researchers report that TCR beta diversity correlated strongly with naive T cell percentage.

Germline V gene data show CDR1 as GTSNPN and CDR2 as SVGIG (reference sequence). CDR3 size: 13 residues. Trimming removed 5 bases at V and 3 bases at J, with 14 bases between. Together with a sample-barcoded 5' primer, a J-beta primer mix was included in a second PCR lasting roughly 6 to 12 cycles. TCRdb recomputed calls from the 5' RACE reads with MiXCR, one row per CDR3 protein. The sample contains about 1.7 million distinct CDR3 sequences, roughly 27% of which appear only once. Sequences were obtained from blood. This clonotype was obtained from a woman in her 30s in good health. This chain links TRBV30 with TRBJ2-7; TRBD1 might be the D (5 bases). The CDR3 DNA is TGTGCCTGGGCAGGGATCCGCCGCTACGAGCAGTACTTC. Translating gives CAWAGIRRYEQYF.